This T cell receptor beta chain derives from a study of blood T cell repertoires in COVID-19. Trimming left V 7 bases short and J 3 bases short, with 14 bases between. The CDR3 consists of 13 residues. In germline, CDR1 is SGHDT, CDR2 YYEEEE. Here immunoSEQ multiplex PCR was the method, and the copy in TCRdb shows in-frame clones only, minus some. The table shows roughly 120,000 clones, with about nine tenths occurring only once. Sequences were obtained from peripheral blood. The chain recombines TRBV5-6 with TRBJ2-7; D might be TRBD2 (6 bases). The receptor was isolated from a man between 45 and 60 years old with active COVID-19. The CDR3 region is CASPSARGYEQYF. The DNA of the CDR3 is TGTGCCAGCCCTAGCGCACGAGGCTACGAGCAGTACTTC.